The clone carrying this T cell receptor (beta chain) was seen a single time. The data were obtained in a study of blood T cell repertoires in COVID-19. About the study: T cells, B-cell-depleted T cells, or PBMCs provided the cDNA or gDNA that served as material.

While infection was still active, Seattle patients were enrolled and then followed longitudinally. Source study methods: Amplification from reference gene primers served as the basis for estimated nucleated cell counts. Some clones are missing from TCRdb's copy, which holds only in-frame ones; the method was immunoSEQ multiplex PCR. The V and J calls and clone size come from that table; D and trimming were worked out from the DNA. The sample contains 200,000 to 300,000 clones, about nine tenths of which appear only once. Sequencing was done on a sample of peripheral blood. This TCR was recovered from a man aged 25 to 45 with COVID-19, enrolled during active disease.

The chain's CDR3 is CASSRGTRYQPQHF. DNA of the CDR3: TGTGCCAGCAGTCGCGGAACAAGATATCAGCCCCAGCATTTT. The chain is built from TRBV2 and TRBJ1-5; unclear D gene. The CDR3 covers 14 residues. Germline lookup yields CDR1 SNHLY and CDR2 FYNNEI. Trimming removed 5 bases at V and 5 bases at J, with 13 bases between.